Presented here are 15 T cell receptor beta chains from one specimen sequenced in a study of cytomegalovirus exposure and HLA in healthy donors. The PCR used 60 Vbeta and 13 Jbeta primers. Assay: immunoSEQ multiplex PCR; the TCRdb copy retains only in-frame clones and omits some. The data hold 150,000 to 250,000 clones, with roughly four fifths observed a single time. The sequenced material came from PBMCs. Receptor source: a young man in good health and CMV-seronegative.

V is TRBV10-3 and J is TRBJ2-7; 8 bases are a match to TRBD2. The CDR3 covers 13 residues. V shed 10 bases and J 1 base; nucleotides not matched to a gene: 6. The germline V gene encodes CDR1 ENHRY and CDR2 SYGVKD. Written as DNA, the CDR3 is TGTGCCACCAGCGGGAGTGAGTCCTACGAGCAGTACTTC. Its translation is CATSGSESYEQYF.

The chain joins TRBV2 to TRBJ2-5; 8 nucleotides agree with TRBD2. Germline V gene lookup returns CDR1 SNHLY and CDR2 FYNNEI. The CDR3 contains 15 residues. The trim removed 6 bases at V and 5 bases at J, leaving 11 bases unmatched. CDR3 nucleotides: TGTGCCAGCAGCCCGACGTGGGCTAGCGGGGAGACCCAGTACTTC. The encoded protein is CASSPTWASGETQYF.

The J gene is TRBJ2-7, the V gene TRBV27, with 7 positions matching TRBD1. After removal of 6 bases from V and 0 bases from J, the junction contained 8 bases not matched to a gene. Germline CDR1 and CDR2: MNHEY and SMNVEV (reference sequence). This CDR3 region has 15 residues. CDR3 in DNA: TGTGCCAGCAGCCGACAGGGTCAGAACTCCTACGAGCAGTACTTC. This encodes CASSRQGQNSYEQYF.

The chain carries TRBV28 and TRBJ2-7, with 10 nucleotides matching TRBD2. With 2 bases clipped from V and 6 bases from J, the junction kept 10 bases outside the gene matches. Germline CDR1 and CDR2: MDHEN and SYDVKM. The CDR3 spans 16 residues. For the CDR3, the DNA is TGTGCCAGCAGTTTACCCCTAGCGGGAGTCAACGGCGAGCAGTACTTC. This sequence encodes CASSLPLAGVNGEQYF. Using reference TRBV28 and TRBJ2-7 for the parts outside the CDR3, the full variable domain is DVKVTQSSRYLVKRTGEKVFLECVQDMDHENMFWYRQDPGLGLRLIYFSYDVKMKEKGDIPEGYSVSREKKERFSLILESASTNQTSMYLCASSLPLAGVNGEQYFGPGTRLTVT.

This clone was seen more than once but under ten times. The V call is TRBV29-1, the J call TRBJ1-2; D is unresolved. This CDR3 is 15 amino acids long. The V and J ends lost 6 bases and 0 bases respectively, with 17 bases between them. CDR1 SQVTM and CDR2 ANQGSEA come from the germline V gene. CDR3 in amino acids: CSVAAGQAANYGYTF. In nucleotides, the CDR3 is TGCAGCGTAGCTGCTGGGCAGGCCGCTAACTATGGCTACACCTTC. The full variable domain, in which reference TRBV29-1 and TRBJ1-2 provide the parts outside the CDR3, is SAVISQKPSRDICQRGTSLTIQCQVDSQVTMMFWYRQQPGQSLTLIATANQGSEATYESGFVIDKFPISRPNLTFSTLTVSNMSPEDSSIYLCSVAAGQAANYGYTFGSGTRLTVV.

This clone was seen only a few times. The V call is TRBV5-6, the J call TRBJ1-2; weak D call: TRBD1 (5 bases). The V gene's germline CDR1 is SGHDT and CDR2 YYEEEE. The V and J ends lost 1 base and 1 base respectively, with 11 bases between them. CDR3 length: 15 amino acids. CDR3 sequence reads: CASSLSSGNNYGYTF. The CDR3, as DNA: TGTGCCAGCAGCTTGTCCTCAGGGAATAACTATGGCTACACCTTC.

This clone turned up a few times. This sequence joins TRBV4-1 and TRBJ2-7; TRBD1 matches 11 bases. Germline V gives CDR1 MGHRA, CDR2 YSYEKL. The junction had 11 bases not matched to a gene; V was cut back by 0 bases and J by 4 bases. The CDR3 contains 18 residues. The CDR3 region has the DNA TGCGCCAGCAGCCAAGATTACGGACCGGGACAGGGGGTTTACGAGCAGTACTTC. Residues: CASSQDYGPGQGVYEQYF.

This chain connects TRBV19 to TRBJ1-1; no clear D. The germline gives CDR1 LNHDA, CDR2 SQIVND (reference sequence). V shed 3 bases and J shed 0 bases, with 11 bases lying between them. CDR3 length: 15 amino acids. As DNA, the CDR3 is TGTGCCAGTAGTATTGTCAGAACTATGAACACTGAAGCTTTCTTT. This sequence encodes CASSIVRTMNTEAFF.

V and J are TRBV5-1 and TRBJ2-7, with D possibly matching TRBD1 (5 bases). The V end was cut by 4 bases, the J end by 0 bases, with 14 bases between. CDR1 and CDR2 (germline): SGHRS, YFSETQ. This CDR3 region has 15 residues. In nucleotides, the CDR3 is TGCGCCAGCAGCCCAATCGGACACTACTCCTACGAGCAGTACTTC. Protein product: CASSPIGHYSYEQYF. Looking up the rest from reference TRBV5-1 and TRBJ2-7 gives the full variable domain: KAGVTQTPRYLIKTRGQQVTLSCSPISGHRSVSWYQQTPGQGLQFLFEYFSETQRNKGNFPGRFSGRQFSNSRSEMNVSTLELGDSALYLCASSPIGHYSYEQYFGPGTRLTVT.

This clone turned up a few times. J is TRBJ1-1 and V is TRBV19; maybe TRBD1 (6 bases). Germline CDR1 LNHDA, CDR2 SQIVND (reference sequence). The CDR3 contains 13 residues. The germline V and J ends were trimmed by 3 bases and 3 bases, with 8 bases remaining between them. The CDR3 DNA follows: TGTGCCAGTAGTATGAACAGGGACACTGAAGCTTTCTTT. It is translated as CASSMNRDTEAFF.

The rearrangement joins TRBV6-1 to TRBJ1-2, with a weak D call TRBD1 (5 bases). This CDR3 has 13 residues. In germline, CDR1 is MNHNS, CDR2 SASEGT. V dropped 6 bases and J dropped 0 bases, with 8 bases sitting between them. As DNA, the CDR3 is TGTGCCAGCAGGGAGACAGCTAACTATGGCTACACCTTC. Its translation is CASRETANYGYTF.

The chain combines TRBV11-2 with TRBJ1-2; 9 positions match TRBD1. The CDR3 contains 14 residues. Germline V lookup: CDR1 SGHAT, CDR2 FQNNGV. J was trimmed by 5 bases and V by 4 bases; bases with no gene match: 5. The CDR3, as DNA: TGTGCCAGCAGCTCGACAGGGGGGCTATATGGCTACACCTTC. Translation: CASSSTGGLYGYTF.

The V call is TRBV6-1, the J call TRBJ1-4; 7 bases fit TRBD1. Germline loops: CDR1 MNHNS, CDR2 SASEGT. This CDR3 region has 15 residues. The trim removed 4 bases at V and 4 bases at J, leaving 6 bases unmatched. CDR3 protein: CASSVMGQINEKLFF. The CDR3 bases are TGTGCCAGCAGTGTAATGGGACAGATTAATGAAAAACTGTTTTTT.

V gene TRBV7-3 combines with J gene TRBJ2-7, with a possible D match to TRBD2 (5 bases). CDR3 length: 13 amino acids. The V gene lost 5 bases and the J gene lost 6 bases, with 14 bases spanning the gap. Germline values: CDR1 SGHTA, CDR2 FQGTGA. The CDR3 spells CASSNFRGGEQYF. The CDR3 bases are TGTGCCAGCAGCAATTTTCGGGGTGGCGAGCAGTACTTC.

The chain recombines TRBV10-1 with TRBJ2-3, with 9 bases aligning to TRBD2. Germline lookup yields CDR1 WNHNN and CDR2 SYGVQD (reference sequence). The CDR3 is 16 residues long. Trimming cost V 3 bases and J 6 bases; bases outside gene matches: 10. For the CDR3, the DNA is TGCGCCAGCAGTGACCTCGCGGCGGGAGGGACGGATACGCAGTATTTT. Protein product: CASSDLAAGGTDTQYF.